Sequencing of this TCR beta chain was carried out in a study of shared clonotypes between healthy human individuals. Comments on this clone: The antigen is not known.

General study results and limits: Of the naive CD4 clonotypes, around 4.9% were shared across a handful of donors. Among non-shared clonotypes, generation probabilities were lower than among those shared by all four donors.

Naive CD8 cells were CD45RO-negative, positively selected for CCR7, excluding terminally differentiated effector memory CD45RA+ cells. The V and J ends lost 7 bases and 0 bases, in that order; junction bases with no gene match: 8. CDR3 length equals 16 residues. Germline V CDR1 and CDR2: SQVTM, ANQGSEA. Profiling relied on immunoSEQ multiplex PCR, and the TCRdb table lists in-frame clones only, not all of them. Among more than 2 million clones listed, about 95% were seen once. The sequence was collected from a man between 18 and 35 years old in good health. The sequenced material came from naive CD8+ T cells sorted from blood. The rearrangement uses TRBV29-1 and TRBJ2-1; 11 nucleotides match TRBD2. The CDR3 protein is CSGGRLAGSSYNEQFF. CDR3 sequence (DNA): TGCAGCGGTGGTAGACTAGCGGGGAGCTCCTACAATGAGCAGTTCTTC.